Listed here are 5 T cell receptor beta chains from one sample, sequenced in a study of cytomegalovirus exposure and HLA in healthy donors. The PCR made use of 60 Vbeta and 13 Jbeta primers. Produced via immunoSEQ multiplex PCR; TCRdb's table is partial and in-frame only. The sample includes roughly 150,000 clones, 65% to 85% seen only once; the top ten take 1.3%. The specimen sequenced was PBMCs. Every receptor here comes from a man aged 50-60 years in good health and CMV-seropositive.

The chain has TRBV6-4 and TRBJ1-1; 7 bases line up with TRBD1. The V gene's germline CDR1 is MRHNA and CDR2 SNTAGT. The CDR3 runs 14 residues. Trimming cost V 5 bases and J 0 bases; bases outside gene matches: 3. As DNA, the CDR3 is TGTGCCAGCAGTCCCGACAGGGTGAACACTGAAGCTTTCTTT. Its protein is CASSPDRVNTEAFF.

The rearrangement joins TRBV5-1 to TRBJ1-2, with 8 bases lining up with TRBD1. The CDR3 spans 12 residues. Germline CDR1 SGHRS, CDR2 YFSETQ. With V trimmed by 4 bases and J by 7 bases, 3 bases remained unmatched. Here the CDR3 reads CASSLRGLGYTF. The CDR3 bases are TGCGCCAGCAGCCTCAGGGGGCTTGGCTACACCTTC.

V usage is TRBV11-1 and J usage is TRBJ2-7; TRBD2 matches 11 bases. The CDR3 runs to 14 residues. Unmatched junction bases numbered 2, after V lost 1 base and J lost 6 bases. Germline V gives CDR1 SGHAT, CDR2 FQDESV (reference sequence). The CDR3: CASSLELAGVEQYF. Written as DNA, the CDR3 is TGTGCCAGCAGCTTAGAACTAGCGGGAGTCGAGCAGTACTTC.

This rearrangement joins TRBV2 to TRBJ1-4; tentative D call: TRBD1 (5 bases). Trimming left V 7 bases short and J 5 bases short, with 11 bases between. CDR3 length: 13 amino acids. In germline, CDR1 is SNHLY, CDR2 FYNNEI. The CDR3 sequence: CASNRGTNEKLFF. CDR3 in DNA: TGTGCCAGCAATAGGGGCACGAATGAAAAACTGTTTTTT.

This clone has a single count. This rearrangement joins TRBV14 to TRBJ2-1; a possible D gene is TRBD1 (6 bases). Between the trimmed V and J ends, which lost 0 bases and 2 bases, there was a span of 11 bases. Germline V lookup: CDR1 SGHDN, CDR2 FVKESK. This CDR3 is 16 amino acids long. CDR3 protein: CASSQDWAGAYNEQFF. CDR3 in DNA: TGTGCCAGCAGCCAAGATTGGGCAGGGGCCTACAATGAGCAGTTCTTC.